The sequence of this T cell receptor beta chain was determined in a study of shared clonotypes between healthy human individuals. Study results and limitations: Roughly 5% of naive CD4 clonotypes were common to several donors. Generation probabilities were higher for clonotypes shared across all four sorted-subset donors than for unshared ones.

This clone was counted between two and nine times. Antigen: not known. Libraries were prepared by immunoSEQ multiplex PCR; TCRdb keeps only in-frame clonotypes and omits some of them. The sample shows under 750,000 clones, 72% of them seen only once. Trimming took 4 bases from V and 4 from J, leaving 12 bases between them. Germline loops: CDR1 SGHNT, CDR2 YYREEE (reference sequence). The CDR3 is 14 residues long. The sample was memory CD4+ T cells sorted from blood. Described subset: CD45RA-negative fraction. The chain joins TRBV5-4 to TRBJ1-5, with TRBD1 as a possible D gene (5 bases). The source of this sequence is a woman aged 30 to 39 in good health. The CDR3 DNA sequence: TGTGCCAGCAGCACAGAGGGACGAAATCAGCCCCAGCATTTT. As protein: CASSTEGRNQPQHF.